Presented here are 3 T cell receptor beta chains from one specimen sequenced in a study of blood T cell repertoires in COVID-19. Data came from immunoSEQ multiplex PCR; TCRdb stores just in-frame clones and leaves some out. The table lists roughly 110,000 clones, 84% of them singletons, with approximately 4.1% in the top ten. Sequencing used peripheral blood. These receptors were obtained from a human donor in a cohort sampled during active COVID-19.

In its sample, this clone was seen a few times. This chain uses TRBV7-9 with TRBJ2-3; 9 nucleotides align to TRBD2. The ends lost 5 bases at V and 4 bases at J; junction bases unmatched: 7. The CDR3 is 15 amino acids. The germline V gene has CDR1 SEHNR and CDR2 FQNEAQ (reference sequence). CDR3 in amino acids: CASSDSGRSADTQYF. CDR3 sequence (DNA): TGTGCCAGCAGCGATAGCGGGAGAAGCGCAGATACGCAGTATTTT.

The CDR3 loop reads CASSPDRDRNYGYTF. The CDR3 region has the DNA TGCGCCAGCAGCCCCGACAGGGATAGGAACTATGGCTACACCTTC. The rearrangement links TRBV4-1 to TRBJ1-2; 7 bases fit TRBD1. V trimming: 4 bases; J trimming: 2 bases; junction bases outside the gene matches: 7. CDR3 length: 15 amino acids. CDR1 and CDR2 (germline): MGHRA, YSYEKL.

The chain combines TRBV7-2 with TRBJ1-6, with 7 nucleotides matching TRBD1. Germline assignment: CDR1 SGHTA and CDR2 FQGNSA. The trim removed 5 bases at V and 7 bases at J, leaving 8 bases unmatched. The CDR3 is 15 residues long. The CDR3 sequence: CASSPTGTANSPLHF. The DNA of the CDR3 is TGTGCCAGCAGCCCAACCGGGACAGCGAATTCACCCCTCCACTTT.